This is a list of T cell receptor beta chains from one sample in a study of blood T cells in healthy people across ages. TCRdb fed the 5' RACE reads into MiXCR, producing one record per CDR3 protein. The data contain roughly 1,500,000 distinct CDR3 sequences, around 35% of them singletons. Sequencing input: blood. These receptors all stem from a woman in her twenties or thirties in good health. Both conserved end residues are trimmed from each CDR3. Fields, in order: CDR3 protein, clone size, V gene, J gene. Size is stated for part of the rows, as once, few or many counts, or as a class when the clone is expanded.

CDR3: ASSYPDTQETQY
size: -
V: TRBV12-3/TRBV12-4
J: TRBJ2-5

CDR3: ASSLRGQGKPGELF
size: -
V: TRBV7-3
J: TRBJ2-2

CDR3: ASSQADYSEVDQPQH
size: -
V: TRBV4-2
J: TRBJ1-5

CDR3: SSPGTSENNEQF
size: many
V: TRBV20-1
J: TRBJ2-1

CDR3: AGSPGHTEAF
size: -
V: TRBV11-2
J: TRBJ1-1

CDR3: ASARLAGGGEQF
size: -
V: TRBV3-1
J: TRBJ2-1

CDR3: ASSHSVRGRAKNIQY
size: few
V: TRBV6-4
J: TRBJ2-4

CDR3: ASSKRTSGSGNEQF
size: -
V: TRBV6-1
J: TRBJ2-1

CDR3: AWTGRQNTEAF
size: -
V: TRBV30
J: TRBJ1-1

CDR3: ASSLTPGTNYEQY
size: once
V: TRBV7-3
J: TRBJ2-7

CDR3: ASSQDGKRGRDTQY
size: few
V: TRBV4-1
J: TRBJ2-3

CDR3: ASMGLLDYEQY
size: -
V: TRBV2
J: TRBJ2-7

CDR3: ASSPRPYQDSYEQY
size: -
V: TRBV5-1
J: TRBJ2-7

CDR3: ASTPGPGFEAF
size: -
V: TRBV6-6
J: TRBJ1-1

CDR3: ASSSAGTGQETQY
size: -
V: TRBV7-6
J: TRBJ2-5

CDR3: AWSRTYQETQY
size: few
V: TRBV30
J: TRBJ2-5

CDR3: ASSEGEGFANEQF
size: -
V: TRBV6-1
J: TRBJ2-1

CDR3: SGLQLRQGCYEQY
size: -
V: TRBV20-1
J: -

CDR3: ASSPLLYSTDTQY
size: -
V: TRBV27
J: TRBJ2-3

CDR3: ASSRGPSRPGANVLT
size: -
V: TRBV7-9
J: TRBJ2-6

CDR3: ASSYPTNTEAF
size: once
V: TRBV6-6
J: TRBJ1-1

CDR3: SARGLAGGPGWEQY
size: -
V: TRBV20-1
J: TRBJ2-7

CDR3: ASSLVRGRLTEAF
size: few
V: TRBV28
J: TRBJ1-1

CDR3: ASRILGTNYGYT
size: -
V: TRBV5-6
J: TRBJ1-2

CDR3: SARTRRGGRYEQY
size: -
V: TRBV20-1
J: TRBJ2-7